Below are 15 T cell receptor beta chains sequenced from a single sample in a study of patients and donors after allogeneic stem cell transplantation. TCRdb ran MiXCR on the RT-PCR reads and lists one entry per CDR3 protein. The sample includes around 31,000 distinct CDR3 sequences, nearly 7% of them seen just once. Input material: blood, either unsorted or a sorted T cell fraction (not recorded which). The receptors derive from a human donor who was either an allogeneic HSCT recipient or a stem cell or donor lymphocyte infusion donor (not recorded which). It is not recorded whose cells these are; they may come from a transplant donor.

V gene TRBV1 combines with J gene TRBJ2-1; no check of the table's D call, TRBD2, against the DNA was made. TRBV1 is deemed a pseudogene. The CDR3 consists of 17 residues. In DNA, the CDR3 is TGCACCAGCAGCCGGCATAGCGGGGATAGCTCCTACAATGAGCAGTTCTTC. Translation gives CTSSRHSGDSSYNEQFF.

The chain uses TRBV7-9 and TRBJ2-3; D gene uncertain. This CDR3 has 15 amino acids. CDR1 is SEHNR, CDR2 FQNEAQ, per germline (reference sequence). V was cut by 1 base and J by 4 bases, with 12 bases left in between. The DNA of the CDR3 is TGTGCCAGCAGCTTAGTGTACGAGGTCCCAGATACGCAGTATTTT. Encoded protein: CASSLVYEVPDTQYF.

This clonotype was picked up a small number of times. J is TRBJ2-1 and V is TRBV6-6, with no clear D. Germline CDR1 MNHNY, CDR2 SVGAGI (reference sequence). The CDR3 is 15 residues long. V was pared by 5 bases and J by 4 bases, with 15 bases between. The CDR3: CASSIIQGFYNEQFF. The CDR3 bases are TGTGCCAGCAGTATTATCCAAGGCTTTTACAATGAGCAGTTCTTC.

This clonotype has at least ten counts. Written as DNA, the CDR3 is TGCAGCGTTGCCTACATCGGATACACTGAAGCTTTCTTT. This gives the protein CSVAYIGYTEAFF. The chain employs TRBV29-1 and TRBJ1-1; no clear D. Germline V gives CDR1 SQVTM, CDR2 ANQGSEA. V lost 4 bases and J 3 bases, leaving 12 bases between the germline ends. CDR3 length: 13 amino acids. The variable domain in full, completed from reference TRBV29-1 and TRBJ1-1, reads SAVISQKPSRDICQRGTSLTIQCQVDSQVTMMFWYRQQPGQSLTLIATANQGSEATYESGFVIDKFPISRPNLTFSTLTVSNMSPEDSSIYLCSVAYIGYTEAFFGQGTRLTVV.

The chain joins TRBV7-2 to TRBJ1-2, with 7 bases fitting TRBD1. The germline CDR1 and CDR2 sequences are SGHTA and FQGNSA. The CDR3 has 16 residues. The J segment lost 4 bases and the V segment lost 1 base, leaving 9 bases of the junction unmatched. The CDR3 nucleotides read TGTGCCAGCAGCTTAGGAGGGGGCGTTATTGGCTATGGCTACACCTTC. Residues: CASSLGGGVIGYGYTF. The full variable domain, with the rest looked up from reference TRBV7-2 and TRBJ1-2, is GAGVSQSPSNKVTEKGKDVELRCDPISGHTALYWYRQSLGQGLEFLIYFQGNSAPDKSGLPSDRFSAERTGGSVSTLTIQRTQQEDSAVYLCASSLGGGVIGYGYTFGSGTRLTVV.

This clonotype was detected many times. V is TRBV4-2 and J is TRBJ1-6; a possible D gene is TRBD1 (5 bases). CDR3 length equals 15 residues. The V gene lost 1 base and the J gene lost 4 bases, with 8 bases spanning the gap. From germline, CDR1 is LGHNA and CDR2 YNFKEQ. In DNA form, the CDR3 reads TGTGCCAGCAGCCAAGGAGAGGGGTATAATTCACCCCTCCACTTT. Its protein is CASSQGEGYNSPLHF.

This clonotype was detected only a few times. The chain carries TRBV3-1 and TRBJ2-4; D is undetermined. Germline lookup yields CDR1 LGHDT and CDR2 YNNKEL (reference sequence). The CDR3 loop spans 11 amino acids. The V end lost 6 bases, the J end lost 8 bases, and 8 bases lay between the germline ends. As DNA, the CDR3 is TGTGCCAGCAGGGCGGCGGACATTCAGTACTTC. This sequence encodes CASRAADIQYF.

The chain couples TRBV14 to TRBJ2-7; no reliable D call. V was clipped by 4 bases and J by 4 bases, with 5 bases between them. This CDR3 is 11 amino acids long. Germline V gene sequence: CDR1 SGHDN, CDR2 FVKESK. This chain's CDR3 is CASSLLYEQYF. CDR3 coding DNA: TGTGCCAGCAGCCTTCTGTACGAGCAGTACTTC.

This clonotype was observed at least ten times. The chain couples TRBV9 to TRBJ2-1; possible D gene TRBD2, 5 bases. V lost 4 bases to trimming and J lost 7 bases, with 15 bases between them. CDR3 length: 14 residues. Germline values: CDR1 SGDLS, CDR2 YYNGEE. The DNA for the CDR3 is TGTGCCAGCAGCACACCTGGAGGCTGGAATGAGCAGTTCTTC. Amino acid sequence: CASSTPGGWNEQFF.

This clonotype has ten or more counts. The genes are TRBV6-5 and TRBJ2-7; the match to TRBD2 covers 12 bases. V lost 6 bases to trimming and J lost 3 bases; unmatched junction nucleotides: 9. CDR3 length: 16 residues. Germline V gene data show CDR1 as MNHEY and CDR2 as SVGAGI. The CDR3, as DNA: TGTGCCAGCAGAAGACTAGCGGGAGTTCTCGGCTACGAGCAGTACTTC. Translated, it gives CASRRLAGVLGYEQYF.

This clonotype showed up just a few times. The chain is built from TRBV7-3 and TRBJ2-1; D not certain. This CDR3 region has 13 residues. Trimming took 6 bases from V and 5 from J, leaving 11 bases between them. The germline CDR1 and CDR2 sequences are SGHTA and FQGTGA. The CDR3: CASRRQPHNEQFF. As DNA, the CDR3 is TGTGCCAGCAGGCGGCAACCCCACAATGAGCAGTTCTTC.

This clonotype was detected many times. The chain uses TRBV7-9 and TRBJ1-2; the D is unclear. From germline, CDR1 is SEHNR and CDR2 FQNEAQ (reference sequence). V lost 1 base to trimming and J lost 6 bases, with 6 bases between them. CDR3 length: 12 amino acids. The CDR3 loop reads CASSLGEHGYTF. The CDR3 DNA reads TGTGCCAGCAGCTTAGGGGAGCATGGCTACACCTTC. The whole variable domain, filled in from reference TRBV7-9 and TRBJ1-2, reads DTGVSQNPRHKITKRGQNVTFRCDPISEHNRLYWYRQTLGQGPEFLTYFQNEAQLEKSRLLSDRFSAERPKGSFSTLEIQRTEQGDSAMYLCASSLGEHGYTFGSGTRLTVV.

The table lists this clonotype with many counts. V is TRBV10-3 and J is TRBJ2-3; TRBD1 agrees at 8 bases. V trimming: 0 bases; J trimming: 5 bases; junction bases outside the gene matches: 7. This CDR3 is 16 amino acids long. Germline values: CDR1 ENHRY, CDR2 SYGVKD. In nucleotides, the CDR3 is TGTGCCATCAGTGAGTCTGGCAGGGGGCTTGAAGATACGCAGTATTTT. Translated: CAISESGRGLEDTQYF.

This clonotype was picked up many times. The chain recombines TRBV10-2 with TRBJ1-4; 7 bases align to TRBD1. The junction had 3 bases not matched to a gene; V was cut back by 3 bases and J by 5 bases. Germline V gene lookup returns CDR1 WSHSY and CDR2 SAAADI. This CDR3 has 14 amino acids. The CDR3 sequence is CASSDGTENEKLFF. CDR3 nucleotide sequence: TGCGCCAGCAGTGACGGGACAGAAAATGAAAAACTGTTTTTT.

The CDR3 DNA sequence: TGTGCCTGGAGTGTAGGGCAAGAGACCCAGTACTTC. Protein: CAWSVGQETQYF. V usage is TRBV30 and J usage is TRBJ2-5; D is unresolved. CDR3 size: 12 residues. Germline V gene data show CDR1 as GTSNPN and CDR2 as SVGIG (reference sequence). V was pared by 0 bases and J by 2 bases, with 4 bases between.